The 29 T cell receptor beta chains in this list originate from one sample, sequenced in a study of vaccination and CD4 T cells after COVID-19. The Oncomine TCR Beta short-read assay sequenced DNA from cultured CD4+ T cells. TCRdb used MiXCR to reprocess the PCR reads, holding one entry per CDR3 protein. The table records approximately 20,000 distinct CDR3 sequences, around 46% of them present only once. Treatment: approximately nine-day PBMC culture with coronavirus spike peptide pools or control peptides (ViraFEST assay). These receptors lack a known antigen. The specimen was CD4+ T cells from blood, cultured in vitro, collected after SARS-CoV-2 vaccination. The receptors here all came from a human donor who had recovered from COVID-19.

The chain carries TRBV6-2 or TRBV6-3 and TRBJ1-2; the D gene is possibly TRBD1 (6 bases). This CDR3 has 17 residues. V dropped 5 bases and J dropped 1 base, with 20 bases sitting between them. The V gene's germline CDR1 is MNHEY and CDR2 SVGEGT. CDR3: CASSRANAFRGNYGYTF. DNA of the CDR3: TGTGCCAGCAGTCGAGCAAACGCCTTCAGGGGTAACTATGGCTACACCTTC.

This clonotype was counted a single time. V usage is TRBV7-9 and J usage is TRBJ1-1; TRBD1 is a possible D gene (5 bases). V lost 5 bases and J 4 bases, leaving 17 bases between the germline ends. The CDR3 sequence is 15 residues long. Germline V CDR1 and CDR2: SEHNR, FQNEAQ (reference sequence). CDR3 DNA: TGTGCCAGCAGCCAGGAGGGCTCAGGGCTCACTGAAGCTTTCTTT. Residues: CASSQEGSGLTEAFF.

The chain uses TRBV27 and TRBJ2-5; D is possibly TRBD1 (5 bases). Germline assignment: CDR1 MNHEY and CDR2 SMNVEV (reference sequence). The germline V and J ends were trimmed by 5 bases and 4 bases, with 11 bases remaining between them. CDR3 length: 13 amino acids. CDR3 sequence: CASSRWGVETQYF. The CDR3 nucleotides read TGTGCCAGCAGTCGCTGGGGCGTAGAGACCCAGTACTTC.

This chain connects TRBV20-1 to TRBJ2-5; D possibly matches TRBD1 or TRBD2 (6 bases each). Per germline, CDR1 DFQATT and CDR2 SNEGSKA (reference sequence). The CDR3 is 13 residues long. The CDR3 bases are TGCATCCCCCAGAGGGGGGACCAAGAGACCCAGTACTTC. This gives the protein CIPQRGDQETQYF.

V gene TRBV6-2 or TRBV6-3 combines with J gene TRBJ1-1; D is unclear. V lost 2 bases and J 10 bases, leaving 20 bases between the germline ends. From germline, CDR1 is MNHEY and CDR2 SVGEGT. The CDR3 has 15 residues. This CDR3 is CASSYVMGDERGAFF. CDR3 DNA: TGTGCCAGCAGTTACGTTATGGGAGACGAGCGTGGAGCTTTCTTT.

As DNA, the CDR3 is TGCGCCAGCAGCTTGGAAGCGGGGGGCGTAGATACGCAGTATTTT. Translating gives CASSLEAGGVDTQYF. The chain combines TRBV5-1 with TRBJ2-3; TRBD2 agrees at 9 bases. V was pared by 0 bases and J by 5 bases, with 4 bases of the junction left unmatched. The CDR3 contains 15 residues. Germline CDR1 is SGHRS and CDR2 is YFSETQ.

The genes are TRBV4-2 and TRBJ1-2, with D possibly matching TRBD1 (6 bases). There are 15 residues in the CDR3. Per the germline V gene, CDR1 is LGHNA and CDR2 is YNFKEQ. Trimming pared 4 bases from V and 0 bases from J, leaving 12 bases between. The CDR3 region is CASSPDRTANYGYTF. CDR3 nucleotides: TGTGCCAGCAGCCCCGACAGGACGGCTAACTATGGCTACACCTTC.

The rearrangement links TRBV5-1 to TRBJ2-3; 10 bases are shared with TRBD2. Trimming removed 4 bases from V and 6 bases from J; junction bases left unmatched: 8. The CDR3 totals 15 residues. Per germline, CDR1 SGHRS and CDR2 YFSETQ. The CDR3 DNA sequence: TGCGCCAGCAGCGAGCTAGCGGGGGTTGCTGATACGCAGTATTTT. Residues: CASSELAGVADTQYF.

The chain combines TRBV7-9 with TRBJ1-6; 7 bases match TRBD1. The CDR3 has 16 residues. CDR1 and CDR2 (germline): SEHNR, FQNEAQ (reference sequence). Losses at the gene ends were 1 base for V and 7 bases for J; bases not matched to a gene: 7. This CDR3 is CASSLVTGALNSPLHF. In DNA form, the CDR3 reads TGTGCCAGCAGCTTAGTAACAGGGGCCTTGAATTCACCCCTCCACTTT.

This chain joins TRBV10-1 and TRBJ2-1; D gene ambiguous. CDR3 length equals 14 residues. Germline CDR1 is WNHNN and CDR2 is SYGVQD (reference sequence). Trimming pared 0 bases from V and 10 bases from J, leaving 13 bases between. CDR3 sequence reads: CASSESPVLYEQFF. In DNA, the CDR3 is TGCGCCAGCAGTGAGTCCCCAGTCCTCTACGAGCAGTTCTTC.

This rearrangement joins TRBV27 to TRBJ2-3; TRBD1 matches 10 bases. The germline V gene has CDR1 MNHEY and CDR2 SMNVEV (reference sequence). The CDR3 runs to 15 residues. V trimming: 6 bases; J trimming: 4 bases; junction bases outside the gene matches: 7. The CDR3 region is CASRPDRGRSDTQYF. The DNA of the CDR3 is TGTGCCAGCAGGCCCGACAGGGGGCGGTCAGATACGCAGTATTTT.

This chain uses TRBV20-1 with TRBJ1-6, with D hard to call. The V gene lost 3 bases and the J gene lost 7 bases, with 13 bases spanning the gap. The length of the CDR3 is 14 residues. In germline, CDR1 is DFQATT, CDR2 SNEGSKA (reference sequence). This CDR3 reads CSARLTGENSPLHF. As DNA, the CDR3 is TGCAGTGCTAGGTTGACCGGGGAAAATTCACCCCTCCACTTT.

The rearrangement uses TRBV19 and TRBJ2-5; D is uncertain. V lost 5 bases to trimming and J lost 4 bases, with 11 bases between them. Germline loops: CDR1 LNHDA, CDR2 SQIVND (reference sequence). The length of the CDR3 is 13 residues. As DNA, the CDR3 is TGTGCCAGTAGTGGTCCCGATCGAGAGACCCAGTACTTC. As protein: CASSGPDRETQYF.

V usage is TRBV2 and J usage is TRBJ2-3; TRBD2 agrees at 10 bases. The CDR3 spans 14 residues. Germline loops: CDR1 SNHLY, CDR2 FYNNEI. V was pared by 6 bases and J by 3 bases, with 3 bases of the junction left unmatched. CDR3 sequence reads: CASRASGSTDTQYF. CDR3 bases: TGTGCCAGCAGGGCTAGCGGGAGTACAGATACGCAGTATTTT.

V usage is TRBV20-1 and J usage is TRBJ2-5, with 11 bases lining up with TRBD2. The CDR3 runs 13 residues. The germline CDR1 and CDR2 sequences are DFQATT and SNEGSKA (reference sequence). J was trimmed by 4 bases and V by 5 bases; bases with no gene match: 3. The CDR3 DNA reads as TGCAGTGCTTTAGCGGGGGGGCGAGAGACCCAGTACTTC. Its protein is CSALAGGRETQYF.

This chain connects TRBV2 to TRBJ2-1; no clear D. Germline-derived CDR1 and CDR2 are SNHLY and FYNNEI. The V end lost 6 bases, the J end lost 9 bases, and 18 bases lay between the germline ends. The CDR3 consists of 14 residues. CDR3 sequence (DNA): TGTGCCAGCAGGGGCCCAAACTCGATGGGTGAGCAGTTCTTC. The encoded protein is CASRGPNSMGEQFF.

This clonotype was detected a few times. The V and J genes are TRBV15 and TRBJ2-7; 7 bases line up with TRBD1. Germline V CDR1 and CDR2: LNHNV, YYDKDF (reference sequence). The V segment lost 1 base and the J segment 4 bases; nucleotides outside the gene matches: 4. This CDR3 has 14 amino acids. CDR3 bases: TGTGCCACCAGCAGAGCCGGGACAGCATACGAGCAGTACTTC. This gives the protein CATSRAGTAYEQYF.

The chain uses TRBV7-8 and TRBJ2-2; 7 bases fit TRBD1. The CDR3 consists of 13 residues. The V gene's germline CDR1 is SGHVS and CDR2 FQNEAQ. V was pared by 7 bases and J by 4 bases, with 3 bases of the junction left unmatched. The CDR3 loop reads CASTNRGTGELFF. In nucleotides, the CDR3 is TGTGCCAGCACAAACAGGGGCACCGGGGAGCTGTTTTTT.

This rearrangement joins TRBV10-3 to TRBJ1-5, with D maybe TRBD1 (5 bases). This CDR3 is built from 17 residues. Germline CDR1 is ENHRY and CDR2 is SYGVKD. V was cut by 3 bases and J by 0 bases, with 15 bases left in between. The CDR3 nucleotides are TGTGCCATCAGTGAACGGGGCGGTCCTGATAGCAATCAGCCCCAGCATTTT. This sequence encodes CAISERGGPDSNQPQHF.

The CDR3 spells CASSDSLNQPQHF. CDR3 DNA: TGTGCCAGCAGCGACAGTCTCAATCAGCCCCAGCATTTT. The V and J genes are TRBV12-3 or TRBV12-4 and TRBJ1-5; D is possibly TRBD1 (5 bases). V was clipped by 6 bases and J by 3 bases, with 9 bases between them. This CDR3 spans 13 amino acids.

V usage is TRBV7-8 and J usage is TRBJ2-1; 9 nucleotides agree with TRBD1. This CDR3 region has 15 residues. In germline, CDR1 is SGHVS, CDR2 FQNEAQ. V shed 4 bases and J 3 bases; nucleotides not matched to a gene: 4. CDR3 protein: CASSSGQGRYNEQFF. In DNA, the CDR3 is TGTGCCAGCAGCTCTGGACAGGGGCGCTACAATGAGCAGTTCTTC.

V is TRBV20-1 and J is TRBJ2-7, with D possibly being TRBD1 (5 bases). The CDR3 covers 12 residues. The germline CDR1 and CDR2 sequences are DFQATT and SNEGSKA (reference sequence). Trimming shortened V by 3 bases and J by 0 bases, and 6 bases separated the two germline ends. DNA for the CDR3: TGCAGTGCTAGTGACAGCTCCTACGAGCAGTACTTC. Protein: CSASDSSYEQYF.

This chain links TRBV12-3 or TRBV12-4 with TRBJ1-1, with a weak D call TRBD1 (6 bases). V was shortened by 5 bases and J by 10 bases, with 11 bases between the two germline ends. This CDR3 region has 11 residues. Here the CDR3 reads CASSGGGAAFF. The CDR3 coding sequence is TGTGCCAGCAGTGGGGGGGGCGCAGCTTTCTTT.

The chain recombines TRBV12-3 or TRBV12-4 with TRBJ2-1; 14 bases agree with TRBD2. Germline trimming cut 5 bases from V and 6 bases from J; bases unmatched to any gene: 9. This CDR3 has 17 residues. The CDR3 DNA sequence: TGTGCCAGCAGTCCGACTAGCGGGAGGGGGCCGTCCAATGAGCAGTTCTTC. This encodes CASSPTSGRGPSNEQFF.

This clonotype turned up a few times. The chain combines TRBV7-9 with TRBJ2-7; 13 bases match TRBD2. The CDR3 runs 16 residues. Germline V gene lookup returns CDR1 SEHNR and CDR2 FQNEAQ (reference sequence). V shed 4 bases and J 1 base; nucleotides not matched to a gene: 4. The CDR3 reads CASSSGTSGESYEQYF. The CDR3 DNA is TGTGCCAGCAGCTCCGGGACTAGCGGGGAATCCTACGAGCAGTACTTC.

The chain is built from TRBV4-1 and TRBJ1-3; D perhaps matches TRBD1 (5 bases). The CDR3 runs to 16 residues. Germline V gives CDR1 MGHRA, CDR2 YSYEKL. Trimming took off 1 base at V and 0 bases at J, with 10 bases between the two ends. The CDR3 is CASSQVLTASGNTIYF. The CDR3 DNA follows: TGCGCCAGCAGCCAAGTTCTGACAGCCTCTGGAAACACCATATATTTT.

The DNA of the CDR3 is TGTGCCCTGGAGCCAGGTGGCGGGGTCCGTGAGACCCAGTACTTC. Protein: CALEPGGGVRETQYF. The gene calls are TRBV30 and TRBJ2-5; weak D call: TRBD2 (6 bases). The CDR3 runs 15 residues. The germline V gene has CDR1 GTSNPN and CDR2 SVGIG (reference sequence). V was cut by 8 bases and J by 5 bases, with 24 bases left in between.

Of note for this clonotype: One junction end does not reproduce the germline sequence, and a read error may be involved. The CDR3 protein is CASGLDVGRNQPQHF. CDR3 bases: TGTGCCAGCGGCTTAGACGTAGGTCGCAATCAGCCCCAGCATTTT. The chain has TRBV7-2 and TRBJ1-5, with D uncertain. The CDR3 consists of 15 residues. Germline V gene lookup returns CDR1 SGHTA and CDR2 FQGNSA.

The chain employs TRBV29-1 and TRBJ1-2, with no clear D. Trimming removed 2 bases at V and 8 bases at J, with 12 bases between. Germline V lookup: CDR1 SQVTM, CDR2 ANQGSEA. CDR3 length: 12 amino acids. This CDR3 is CSVETPLRGYTF. The CDR3 DNA sequence: TGCAGCGTTGAAACACCCCTGAGAGGCTACACCTTC.